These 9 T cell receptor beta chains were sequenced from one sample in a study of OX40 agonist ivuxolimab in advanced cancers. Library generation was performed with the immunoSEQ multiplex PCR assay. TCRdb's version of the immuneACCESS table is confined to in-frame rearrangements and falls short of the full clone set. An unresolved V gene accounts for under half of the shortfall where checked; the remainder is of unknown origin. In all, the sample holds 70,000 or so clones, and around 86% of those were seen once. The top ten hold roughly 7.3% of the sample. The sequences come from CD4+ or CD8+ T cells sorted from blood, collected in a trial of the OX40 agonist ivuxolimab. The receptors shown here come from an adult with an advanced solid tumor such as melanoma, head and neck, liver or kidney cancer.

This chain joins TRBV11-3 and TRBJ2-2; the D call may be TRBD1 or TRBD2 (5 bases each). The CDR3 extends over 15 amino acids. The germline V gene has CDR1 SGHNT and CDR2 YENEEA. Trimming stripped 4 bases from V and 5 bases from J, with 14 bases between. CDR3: CASSSGPKMTGELFF. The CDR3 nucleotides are TGTGCCAGCAGCTCGGGACCCAAGATGACCGGGGAGCTGTTTTTT.

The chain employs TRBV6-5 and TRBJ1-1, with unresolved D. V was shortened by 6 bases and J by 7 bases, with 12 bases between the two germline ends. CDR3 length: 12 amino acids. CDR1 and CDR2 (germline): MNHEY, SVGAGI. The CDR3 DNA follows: TGTGCCAGCAGCCCGGCGGACTTTGAAGCTTTCTTT. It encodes CASSPADFEAFF.

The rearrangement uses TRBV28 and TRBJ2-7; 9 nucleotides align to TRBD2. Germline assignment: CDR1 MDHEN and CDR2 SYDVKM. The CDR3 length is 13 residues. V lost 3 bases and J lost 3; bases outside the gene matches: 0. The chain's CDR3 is CASSLTSGYEQYF. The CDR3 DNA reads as TGTGCCAGCAGTTTGACTAGCGGCTACGAGCAGTACTTC.

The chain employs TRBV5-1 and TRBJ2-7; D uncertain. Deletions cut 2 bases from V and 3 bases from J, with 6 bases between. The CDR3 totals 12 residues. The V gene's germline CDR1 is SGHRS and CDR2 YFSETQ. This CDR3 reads CASSLNFYEQYF. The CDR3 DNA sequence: TGCGCCAGCAGCTTAAACTTCTACGAGCAGTACTTC.

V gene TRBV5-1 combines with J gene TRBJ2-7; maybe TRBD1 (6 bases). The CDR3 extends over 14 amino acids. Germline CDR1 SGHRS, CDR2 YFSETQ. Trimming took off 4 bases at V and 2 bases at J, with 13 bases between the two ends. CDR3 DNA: TGCGCCAGCAGCCAAGGCAGGGGAACCTACGAGCAGTACTTC. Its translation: CASSQGRGTYEQYF. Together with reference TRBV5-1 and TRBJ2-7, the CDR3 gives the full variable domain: KAGVTQTPRYLIKTRGQQVTLSCSPISGHRSVSWYQQTPGQGLQFLFEYFSETQRNKGNFPGRFSGRQFSNSRSEMNVSTLELGDSALYLCASSQGRGTYEQYFGPGTRLTVT.

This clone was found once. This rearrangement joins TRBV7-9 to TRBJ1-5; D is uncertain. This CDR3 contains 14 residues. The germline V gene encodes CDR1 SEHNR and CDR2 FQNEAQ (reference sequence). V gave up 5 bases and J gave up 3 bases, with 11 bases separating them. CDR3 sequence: CASSPGRFNQPQHF. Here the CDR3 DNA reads TGTGCCAGCAGCCCCGGACGGTTCAATCAGCCCCAGCATTTT. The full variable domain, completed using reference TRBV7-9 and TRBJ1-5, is DTGVSQNPRHKITKRGQNVTFRCDPISEHNRLYWYRQTLGQGPEFLTYFQNEAQLEKSRLLSDRFSAERPKGSFSTLEIQRTEQGDSAMYLCASSPGRFNQPQHFGDGTRLSIL.

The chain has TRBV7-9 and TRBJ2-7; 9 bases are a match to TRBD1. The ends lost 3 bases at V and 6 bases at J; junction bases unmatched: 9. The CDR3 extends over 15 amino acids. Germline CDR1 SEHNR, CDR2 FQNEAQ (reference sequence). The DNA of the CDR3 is TGTGCCAGCAGCTTTTTCCGGGACAGGGTCGGCGAGCAGTACTTC. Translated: CASSFFRDRVGEQYF.

Here the CDR3 reads CASSFQVGSPLHF. As DNA, the CDR3 is TGCGCCAGCAGCTTTCAGGTTGGATCACCCCTCCACTTT. The chain couples TRBV5-1 to TRBJ1-6; D unresolved. The V end was cut by 2 bases, the J end by 10 bases, with 10 bases between. Looked up from germline, CDR1 is SGHRS and CDR2 is YFSETQ. This CDR3 spans 13 amino acids. The variable domain in full, completed from reference TRBV5-1 and TRBJ1-6, reads KAGVTQTPRYLIKTRGQQVTLSCSPISGHRSVSWYQQTPGQGLQFLFEYFSETQRNKGNFPGRFSGRQFSNSRSEMNVSTLELGDSALYLCASSFQVGSPLHFGNGTRLTVT.

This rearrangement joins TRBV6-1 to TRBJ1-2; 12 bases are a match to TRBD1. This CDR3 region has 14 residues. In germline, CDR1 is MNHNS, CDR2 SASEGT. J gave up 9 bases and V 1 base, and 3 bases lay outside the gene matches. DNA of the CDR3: TGTGCCAGCAGTGAAGTAGGGACAGGGGGCCGCTACACCTTC. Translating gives CASSEVGTGGRYTF.